The rows below give T cell receptor beta chains drawn from one sample of a study of shared clonotypes between healthy human individuals. Sequencing was performed with immunoSEQ multiplex PCR; in TCRdb, only in-frame clones are kept and a portion is missing. The sample lists roughly 2,000,000 clones; approximately 92% were seen once. The sample comprised naive CD8+ T cells from PBMCs. The receptors here all came from a man aged 18 to 30 in good health. Some clones in this sample may be carry-over from other donors' samples. The CDR3 runs from the conserved cysteine through the conserved F or W. A D gene is named only where the DNA matches it firmly. Clone size is shown for a subset of rows, as once, few, many or a class of expanded clone.

D	V	size	J	CDR3	DNA
TRBD1	TRBV6-6	NA	TRBJ1-6	CASSYSLGGGYSPLHF	TGTGCCAGCAGTTACTCTCTAGGGGGCGGGTATTCACCCCTCCACTTT
TRBD1	TRBV4-3	NA	TRBJ2-1	CASSQEGTGINHNEQFF	TGCGCCAGCAGCCAGGAGGGGACAGGGATTAATCACAATGAGCAGTTCTTC
NA	TRBV9	NA	TRBJ2-1	CASSVATETNEQFF	TGTGCCAGCAGCGTAGCTACAGAGACCAATGAGCAGTTCTTC
NA	TRBV16	NA	TRBJ2-2	CASSRGGTGELFF	TGTGCCAGCAGCCGGGGAGGCACCGGGGAGCTGTTTTTT
NA	TRBV4-1	NA	TRBJ1-1	CASSPGANTEAFF	TGCGCCAGCAGCCCAGGCGCGAACACTGAAGCTTTCTTT
NA	TRBV28	NA	TRBJ2-1	CASSLRGYNEQFF	TGTGCCAGCAGTCTCCGGGGGTACAATGAGCAGTTCTTC
TRBD2	TRBV4-1	once	TRBJ2-1	CASSQVRIRTSGIHEQFF	TGCGCCAGCAGCCAGGTACGGATCCGGACTAGCGGGATCCATGAGCAGTTCTTC
NA	TRBV11-3	NA	TRBJ2-2	CASSLGRRGSPNTGELFF	TGTGCCAGCAGCTTAGGACGTCGTGGTAGCCCGAACACCGGGGAGCTGTTTTTT
TRBD1	TRBV27	NA	TRBJ2-3	CASSLITGTGPTDTQYF	TGTGCCAGCAGTCTCATCACCGGGACAGGGCCCACAGATACGCAGTATTTT
NA	TRBV6-1	NA	TRBJ1-3	CASSEAKLGGNTIYF	TGTGCCAGCAGTGAGGCCAAACTAGGTGGAAACACCATATATTTT
NA	TRBV4-1	NA	TRBJ2-7	CASSPQLQASYEQYF	TGCGCCAGCAGCCCCCAACTACAGGCCTCCTACGAGCAGTACTTC
NA	TRBV27	few	TRBJ2-7	CASSPDLGRLSVQYF	TGTGCCAGCAGCCCAGACTTGGGCCGGCTGAGCGTGCAGTACTTC
NA	TRBV11-3	NA	TRBJ2-2	CASSPQRGPTGELFF	TGTGCCAGCAGTCCTCAACGGGGACCAACCGGGGAGCTGTTTTTT
TRBD1	TRBV29-1	NA	TRBJ1-1	CSVVDRENTEAFF	TGCAGCGTTGTCGACAGGGAGAACACTGAAGCTTTCTTT
NA	TRBV15	NA	TRBJ2-2	CATEVGSNANTGELFF	TGTGCCACCGAAGTCGGGTCTAACGCGAACACCGGGGAGCTGTTTTTT
NA	TRBV6-5	NA	TRBJ2-1	CASRQDFLLSNEQFF	TGTGCCAGCAGACAGGACTTTTTACTCAGCAATGAGCAGTTCTTC
NA	TRBV4-3	NA	TRBJ2-1	CASSQEGDNEQFF	TGCGCCAGCAGCCAAGAGGGCGACAATGAGCAGTTCTTC
NA	TRBV9	once	TRBJ1-2	CASSQMSYGYTF	TGTGCCAGCAGCCAAATGAGTTATGGCTACACCTTC
NA	TRBV15	NA	TRBJ1-1	CATSYSRATEAFF	TGTGCCACCAGTTACTCACGAGCCACTGAAGCTTTCTTT
TRBD1	TRBV7-6	NA	TRBJ2-1	CASSLTTGVATNEQFF	TGTGCCAGCAGCTTAACGACAGGGGTTGCTACGAATGAGCAGTTCTTC
NA	TRBV5-4	NA	TRBJ1-2	CASSLEAANGYTF	TGTGCCAGCAGCTTGGAGGCCGCTAATGGCTACACCTTC
TRBD2	TRBV7-3	NA	TRBJ2-1	CASSWTSGTYNEQFF	TGTGCCAGCAGCTGGACTAGCGGGACCTACAATGAGCAGTTCTTC
TRBD2	TRBV13	NA	TRBJ2-1	CASGTSGHNEQFF	TGTGCCAGCGGGACTAGCGGTCACAATGAGCAGTTCTTC
NA	TRBV27	once	TRBJ2-2	CASSLGPAGPHTGELFF	TGTGCCAGCAGTTTAGGCCCCGCGGGTCCACACACCGGGGAGCTGTTTTTT
NA	TRBV14	once	TRBJ2-1	CASSQGSPSFYNEQFF	TGTGCCAGCAGCCAAGGTTCGCCTTCCTTTTACAATGAGCAGTTCTTC
NA	TRBV9	NA	TRBJ1-2	CASSGWSDGTHPSGAGYTF	TGTGCCAGCAGCGGATGGTCGGACGGTACACACCCTTCCGGAGCTGGCTACACCTTC
NA	TRBV5-1	NA	TRBJ2-7	CASSLAPDRTYEQYF	TGCGCCAGCAGCTTGGCCCCGGACAGAACCTACGAGCAGTACTTC
NA	TRBV4-1	NA	TRBJ1-5	CASSQADRSNQPQHF	TGCGCCAGCAGCCAGGCCGACAGGAGCAATCAGCCCCAGCATTTT
TRBD1	TRBV10-2	NA	TRBJ2-7	CASNGQGVSYEQYF	TGCGCCAGCAACGGACAGGGGGTGTCCTACGAGCAGTACTTC
NA	TRBV28	once	TRBJ2-2	CASVPPANTGELFF	TGTGCCAGCGTTCCCCCAGCGAACACCGGGGAGCTGTTTTTT
NA	TRBV11-2	NA	TRBJ2-1	CASSLRNEQFF	TGTGCCAGCAGCTTGCGGAATGAGCAGTTCTTC
NA	TRBV28	NA	TRBJ1-6	CASSSASLSSYNSPLHF	TGTGCCAGCAGTTCAGCATCACTGAGCTCCTATAATTCACCCCTCCACTTT
NA	TRBV7-8	NA	TRBJ1-5	CASSLDRAGANQPQHF	TGTGCCAGCAGCTTAGACCGGGCAGGAGCTAATCAGCCCCAGCATTTT
NA	TRBV28	NA	TRBJ2-3	CASVPLGVAGDTQYF	TGTGCCAGCGTCCCTCTCGGGGTAGCTGGAGATACGCAGTATTTT
NA	TRBV7-6	NA	TRBJ1-3	CASSLERSGNTIYF	TGTGCCAGCAGCTTAGAGCGCTCTGGAAACACCATATATTTT
TRBD1	TRBV6-5	NA	TRBJ1-5	CASSYSNRGGQPQHF	TGTGCCAGCAGTTACTCGAACAGGGGAGGGCAGCCCCAGCATTTT
NA	TRBV7-2	NA	TRBJ1-4	CASSPGRGGEKLFF	TGTGCCAGCAGCCCAGGGAGAGGCGGTGAAAAACTGTTTTTT
NA	TRBV7-3	NA	TRBJ1-3	CASSLDGGSGNTIYF	TGTGCCAGCAGCTTAGACGGGGGATCTGGAAACACCATATATTTT
NA	TRBV30	few	TRBJ1-5	CAWSVLGQPQHF	TGTGCCTGGAGTGTACTCGGTCAGCCCCAGCATTTT
TRBD1	TRBV7-6	NA	TRBJ1-5	CASSLEIGQGGGNQPQHF	TGTGCCAGCAGCTTAGAGATAGGACAGGGGGGTGGCAATCAGCCCCAGCATTTT
NA	TRBV4-2	NA	TRBJ2-7	CASSQSRFRGYEQYF	TGTGCCAGCAGCCAATCCCGATTTAGGGGCTACGAGCAGTACTTC
NA	TRBV18	NA	TRBJ2-1	CASRPNLSSYNEQFF	TGTGCCAGCCGTCCCAACCTTAGCTCCTACAATGAGCAGTTCTTC
NA	TRBV29-1	NA	TRBJ2-5	CSVDAQSNQETQYF	TGCAGCGTTGATGCGCAATCGAACCAAGAGACCCAGTACTTC
NA	TRBV4-1	NA	TRBJ2-5	CASSRAGSQETQYF	TGCGCCAGCAGCCGGGCGGGATCCCAAGAGACCCAGTACTTC
TRBD1	TRBV27	once	TRBJ2-3	CASSFAGQGRLGTQYF	TGTGCCAGCAGTTTTGCCGGACAGGGCCGCCTGGGTACGCAGTATTTT
NA	TRBV9	NA	TRBJ2-7	CASSNLKGEQYF	TGTGCCAGCAGCAATCTTAAGGGCGAGCAGTACTTC
TRBD2	TRBV27	NA	TRBJ2-3	CASSWLAGGGDTQYF	TGTGCCAGCAGTTGGCTAGCGGGAGGAGGAGATACGCAGTATTTT
NA	TRBV4-1	NA	TRBJ1-1	CASSRDDHANTEAFF	TGCGCCAGCAGCCGCGACGATCATGCGAACACTGAAGCTTTCTTT
TRBD1	TRBV5-5	NA	TRBJ2-7	CASSSRDSHFYEQYF	TGTGCCAGCAGCTCCCGGGACAGCCACTTCTACGAGCAGTACTTC
NA	TRBV7-8	NA	TRBJ1-5	CASSHAAGRVGNQPQHF	TGTGCCAGCAGCCACGCCGCGGGTAGGGTTGGCAATCAGCCCCAGCATTTT
NA	TRBV28	NA	TRBJ1-5	CASSFRLGESNQPQHF	TGTGCCAGCAGTTTTCGGCTAGGGGAAAGCAATCAGCCCCAGCATTTT
NA	TRBV10-2	NA	TRBJ2-2	CASYGATGELFF	TGCGCCAGCTACGGGGCTACCGGGGAGCTGTTTTTT
TRBD2	TRBV5-4	once	TRBJ2-5	CASSLHSTSGNQETQYF	TGTGCCAGCAGCTTACACTCGACTAGCGGGAACCAAGAGACCCAGTACTTC
NA	TRBV23-1	NA	TRBJ2-7	CASSQSARGYEQYF	TGCGCCAGCAGTCAATCTGCTCGCGGCTACGAGCAGTACTTC
TRBD2	TRBV13	NA	TRBJ2-1	CASSGTSGYNEQFF	TGTGCCAGCAGCGGGACTAGCGGTTACAATGAGCAGTTCTTC
NA	TRBV1	NA	TRBJ2-7	CTSSQAQRTYEQYF	TGCACCAGCAGCCAGGCCCAGAGGACCTACGAGCAGTACTTC
NA	TRBV13	NA	TRBJ2-1	CASSLAGQSSYNEQFF	TGTGCCAGCAGCTTGGCGGGACAGAGCTCCTACAATGAGCAGTTCTTC